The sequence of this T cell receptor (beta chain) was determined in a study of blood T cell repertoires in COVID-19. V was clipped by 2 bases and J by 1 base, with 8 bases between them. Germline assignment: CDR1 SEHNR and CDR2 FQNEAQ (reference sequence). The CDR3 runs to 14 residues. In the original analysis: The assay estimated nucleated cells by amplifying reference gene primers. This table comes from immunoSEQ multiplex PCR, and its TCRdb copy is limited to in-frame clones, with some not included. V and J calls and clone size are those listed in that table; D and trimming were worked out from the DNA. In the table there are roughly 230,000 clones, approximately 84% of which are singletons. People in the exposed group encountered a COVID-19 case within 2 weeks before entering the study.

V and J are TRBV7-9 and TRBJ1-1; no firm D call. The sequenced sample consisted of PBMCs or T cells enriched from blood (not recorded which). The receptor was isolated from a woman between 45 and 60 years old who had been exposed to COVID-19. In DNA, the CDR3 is TGTGCCAGCAGCTTATGGCAGGCGAACACTGAAGCTTTCTTT. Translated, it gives CASSLWQANTEAFF. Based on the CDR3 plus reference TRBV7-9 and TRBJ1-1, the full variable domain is DTGVSQNPRHKITKRGQNVTFRCDPISEHNRLYWYRQTLGQGPEFLTYFQNEAQLEKSRLLSDRFSAERPKGSFSTLEIQRTEQGDSAMYLCASSLWQANTEAFFGQGTRLTVV.